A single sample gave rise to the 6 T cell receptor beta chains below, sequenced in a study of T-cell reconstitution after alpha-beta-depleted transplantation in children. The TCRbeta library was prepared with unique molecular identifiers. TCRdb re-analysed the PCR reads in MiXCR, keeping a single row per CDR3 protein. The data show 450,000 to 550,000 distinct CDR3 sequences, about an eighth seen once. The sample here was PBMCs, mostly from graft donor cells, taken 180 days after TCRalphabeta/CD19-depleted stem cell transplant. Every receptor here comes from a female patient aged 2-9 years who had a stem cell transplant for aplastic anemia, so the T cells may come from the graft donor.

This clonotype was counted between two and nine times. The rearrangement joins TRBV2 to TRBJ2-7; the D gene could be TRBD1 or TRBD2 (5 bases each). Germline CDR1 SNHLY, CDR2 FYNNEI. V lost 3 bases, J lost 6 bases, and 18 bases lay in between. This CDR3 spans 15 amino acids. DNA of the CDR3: TGTGCCAGCAGTGAGACTTGGGGGAGAAGGGGCGAGCAGTACGTC. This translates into CASSETWGRRGEQYV.

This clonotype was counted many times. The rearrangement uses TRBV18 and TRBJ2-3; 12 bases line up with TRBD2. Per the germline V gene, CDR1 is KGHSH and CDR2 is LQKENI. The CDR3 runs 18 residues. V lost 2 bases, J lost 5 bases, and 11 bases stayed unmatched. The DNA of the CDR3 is TGTGCCAGCTCACCATCTCCCGGGACTAGCGGGTCTAAAGATACGCAGTATTTT. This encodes CASSPSPGTSGSKDTQYF.

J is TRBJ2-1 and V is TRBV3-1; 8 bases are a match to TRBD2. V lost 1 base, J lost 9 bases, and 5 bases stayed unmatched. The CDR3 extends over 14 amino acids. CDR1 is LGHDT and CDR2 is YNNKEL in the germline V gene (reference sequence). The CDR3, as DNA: TGTGCCAGCAGCCAAGTCGCGGGAGGAGGTGAGCAGTTCTTC. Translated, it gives CASSQVAGGGEQFF.

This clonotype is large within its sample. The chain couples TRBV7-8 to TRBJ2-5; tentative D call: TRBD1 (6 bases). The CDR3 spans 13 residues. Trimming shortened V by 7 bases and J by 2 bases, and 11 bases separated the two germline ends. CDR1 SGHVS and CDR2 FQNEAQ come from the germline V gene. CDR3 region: CASKLGGQETQYF. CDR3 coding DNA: TGTGCCAGCAAGTTAGGGGGTCAAGAGACCCAGTACTTC.

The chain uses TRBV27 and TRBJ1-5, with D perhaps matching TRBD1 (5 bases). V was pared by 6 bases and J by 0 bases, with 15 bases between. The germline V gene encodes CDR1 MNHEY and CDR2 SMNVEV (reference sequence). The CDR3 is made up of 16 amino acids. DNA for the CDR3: TGTGCCAGCAGCCCGGACAAAGGGTATAGCAATCAGCCCCAGCATTTT. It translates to CASSPDKGYSNQPQHF.

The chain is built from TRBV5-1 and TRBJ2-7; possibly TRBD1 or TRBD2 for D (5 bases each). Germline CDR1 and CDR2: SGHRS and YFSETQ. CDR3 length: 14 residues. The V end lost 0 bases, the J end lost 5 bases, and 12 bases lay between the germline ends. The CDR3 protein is CASSLGGAINEQYF. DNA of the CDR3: TGCGCCAGCAGCTTGGGAGGGGCGATTAACGAGCAGTACTTC. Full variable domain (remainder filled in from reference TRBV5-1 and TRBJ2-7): KAGVTQTPRYLIKTRGQQVTLSCSPISGHRSVSWYQQTPGQGLQFLFEYFSETQRNKGNFPGRFSGRQFSNSRSEMNVSTLELGDSALYLCASSLGGAINEQYFGPGTRLTVT.